This T cell receptor beta chain was sequenced in a study of blood T cell repertoires in COVID-19. Study as a whole: The United States, Italy and Spain were the sources of the acute and convalescent COVID-19 samples. The analysed material was cDNA or gDNA that came from T cells, B-cell-depleted T cells, or PBMCs.

The junction had 7 bases not matched to a gene; V was cut back by 6 bases and J by 2 bases. This CDR3 region has 15 residues. Per the germline V gene, CDR1 is MDHEN and CDR2 is SYDVKM. In the original analysis: Reference gene primer amplification gave estimated nucleated cell counts. Here immunoSEQ multiplex PCR was the method, and the copy in TCRdb shows in-frame clones only, minus some. V, J and clone size derive from that table, while D and trimming were established from the DNA sequence. The table has about 380,000 clones, 81% seen once. The sequenced sample was peripheral blood. The clonotype comes from a human donor with acute or convalescent COVID-19. The donor label of this sample is uncertain. V usage is TRBV28 and J usage is TRBJ1-5; 7 nucleotides agree with TRBD1. Written as DNA, the CDR3 is TGTGCCAGCAGACCCCAGGGGGGACGCAATCAGCCCCAGCATTTT. It is translated as CASRPQGGRNQPQHF.